The 30 T cell receptor beta chains below come from one sample, sequenced in a study of Graves' ophthalmopathy and Graves' hyperthyroidism. Amplified material comprised TCR beta CDR3 regions derived from RNA transcripts. Investigators did first-round RT-PCR with HTBI primers, then second-round multiplex PCR. TCRdb called the multiplex PCR reads again in MiXCR, with one record for every CDR3 protein. The data show 560,000 or so distinct CDR3 sequences, with about 40% seen just once and about 4% held by the top ten. Sequenced material: peripheral blood or thyroid tissue (not recorded which). The receptor set was obtained from an adult man with Graves' hyperthyroidism.

In its sample, this clonotype was seen many times. This chain joins TRBV10-3 and TRBJ1-1; D is unresolved. Germline CDR1 reads ENHRY; CDR2 reads SYGVKD. This CDR3 is 13 amino acids long. The ends were cut back, 6 bases at V and 7 bases at J, with 15 bases in the middle. The CDR3 loop is CAISPQYQGEAFF. The CDR3, as DNA: TGTGCCATCAGCCCCCAATATCAAGGTGAAGCTTTCTTT.

The CDR3 protein is CASSLRGSTGELFF. For the CDR3, the DNA is TGTGCCAGCAGTTTAAGGGGGTCCACCGGGGAGCTGTTTTTT. This chain connects TRBV27 to TRBJ2-2; D might be TRBD1 (6 bases). From germline, CDR1 is MNHEY and CDR2 SMNVEV (reference sequence). V was shortened by 2 bases and J by 4 bases, with 8 bases between the two germline ends. CDR3 length: 14 residues.

The chain has TRBV24-1 and TRBJ2-5; unclear D gene. The V gene's germline CDR1 is KGHDR and CDR2 SFDVKD. V lost 7 bases to trimming and J lost 5 bases, with 16 bases between them. This CDR3 spans 14 amino acids. The CDR3 region is CATSVRLVGETQYF. The CDR3 bases are TGTGCCACCAGCGTCCGACTGGTGGGGGAGACCCAGTACTTC.

The chain is built from TRBV19 and TRBJ2-7, with D possibly matching TRBD1 (5 bases). Germline V CDR1 and CDR2: LNHDA, SQIVND (reference sequence). This CDR3 spans 14 amino acids. Trimming shortened V by 3 bases and J by 0 bases, and 9 bases separated the two germline ends. CDR3 sequence reads: CASSMTVSSYEQYF. In DNA, the CDR3 is TGTGCCAGTAGTATGACAGTAAGCTCCTACGAGCAGTACTTC.

This clonotype was counted ten times or more. The chain is built from TRBV5-6 and TRBJ1-1, with D possibly TRBD1 on 5 matching bases. This CDR3 region has 17 residues. The V end lost 0 bases, the J end lost 6 bases, and 21 bases lay between the germline ends. CDR1 and CDR2 from the germline V gene are SGHDT and YYEEEE. CDR3 in amino acids: CASSLDSLLGRDAEAFF. CDR3 bases: TGTGCCAGCAGCTTGGATTCACTGCTTGGTAGGGACGCTGAAGCTTTCTTT.

The gene calls are TRBV11-2 and TRBJ1-2; D may be TRBD1 (5 bases). V lost 0 bases, J lost 8 bases, and 7 bases lay in between. Germline CDR1 and CDR2: SGHAT and FQNNGV. The CDR3 is 12 amino acids. The CDR3 region is CASSLETDGYTF. DNA of the CDR3: TGTGCCAGCAGCTTAGAGACAGACGGCTACACCTTC. Combining the CDR3 with reference TRBV11-2 and TRBJ1-2 gives the whole variable domain EAGVAQSPRYKIIEKRQSVAFWCNPISGHATLYWYQQILGQGPKLLIQFQNNGVVDDSQLPKDRFSAERLKGVDSTLKIQPAKLEDSAVYLCASSLETDGYTFGSGTRLTVV.

This clonotype was seen a handful of times. The rearrangement uses TRBV7-2 and TRBJ2-7, with TRBD1 identical over 9 bases. Germline loops: CDR1 SGHTA, CDR2 FQGNSA. The CDR3 sequence is 15 residues long. Trimming removed 6 bases from V and 4 bases from J; junction bases left unmatched: 10. The CDR3 sequence: CASSSDRGFGYEQYF. The DNA of the CDR3 is TGTGCCAGCAGTTCCGACAGGGGGTTTGGTTACGAGCAGTACTTC.

This clonotype was seen many times. This sequence joins TRBV19 and TRBJ1-4; 7 nucleotides line up with TRBD1. The ends lost 6 bases at V and 7 bases at J; junction bases unmatched: 14. Germline V lookup: CDR1 LNHDA, CDR2 SQIVND (reference sequence). The CDR3 length is 16 residues. CDR3 DNA sequence: TGTGCCAGTAGCCCCGGGGGGGACAGTCGGGGTGAAAAACTGTTTTTT. Amino acids: CASSPGGDSRGEKLFF. The entire variable domain, with the rest obtained from reference TRBV19 and TRBJ1-4, is as follows: DGGITQSPKYLFRKEGQNVTLSCEQNLNHDAMYWYRQDPGQGLRLIYYSQIVNDFQKGDIAEGYSVSREKKESFPLTVTSAQKNPTAFYLCASSPGGDSRGEKLFFGSGTQLSVL.

J is TRBJ1-2 and V is TRBV15; D unclear. The CDR3 extends over 14 amino acids. V was clipped by 1 base and J by 6 bases, with 12 bases between them. CDR1 LNHNV and CDR2 YYDKDF come from the germline V gene (reference sequence). CDR3 amino acids: CATSRGAVYNGYTF. The CDR3 DNA reads as TGTGCCACCAGCAGAGGCGCAGTTTACAATGGCTACACCTTC.

This clonotype appeared many times. The V call is TRBV29-1, the J call TRBJ2-7; 9 bases agree with TRBD1. Unmatched junction bases numbered 8, after V lost 6 bases and J lost 2 bases. This CDR3 has 14 amino acids. The germline CDR1 and CDR2 sequences are SQVTM and ANQGSEA. The CDR3 DNA follows: TGCAGCGTCGTTCCTGGACAGGGGACCTACGAGCAGTACTTC. This gives the protein CSVVPGQGTYEQYF.

A note on this clonotype: This may arise from a read error, as a much more abundant clone is one base away. The chain carries TRBV20-1 and TRBJ1-2, with no clear D. The CDR3 loop spans 12 amino acids. From germline, CDR1 is DFQATT and CDR2 SNEGSKA (reference sequence). The CDR3 region is CGARESLGGYTF. For the CDR3, the DNA is TGCGGTGCTAGAGAAAGTTTAGGTGGCTACACCTTC.

The chain recombines TRBV7-8 with TRBJ2-7, with TRBD1 identical over 7 bases. The V segment lost 1 base and the J segment 7 bases; nucleotides outside the gene matches: 7. Per the germline V gene, CDR1 is SGHVS and CDR2 is FQNEAQ. The CDR3 is 14 residues long. For the CDR3, the DNA is TGTGCCAGCAGCTTAGGGACAGGTCCTTGGGAGCAGTACTTC. As protein: CASSLGTGPWEQYF. Supplemented by reference TRBV7-8 and TRBJ2-7, the full variable domain reads GAGVSQSPRYKVAKRGQDVALRCDPISGHVSLFWYQQALGQGPEFLTYFQNEAQLDKSGLPSDRFFAERPEGSVSTLKIQRTQQEDSAVYLCASSLGTGPWEQYFGPGTRLTVT.

At least ten counts were recorded for this clonotype. This chain joins TRBV7-2 and TRBJ2-6; 7 nucleotides line up with TRBD1. CDR1 is SGHTA, CDR2 FQGNSA, per germline. With V trimmed by 1 base and J by 1 base, 1 base remained unmatched. The CDR3 is 16 amino acids. The CDR3 DNA follows: TGTGCCAGCAGCTTAGAGACAGGGTCTGGGGCCAACGTCCTGACTTTC. Protein product: CASSLETGSGANVLTF.

The rearrangement uses TRBV11-2 and TRBJ2-7; 11 positions agree with TRBD2. The J call is in doubt because the DNA end fits TRBJ2-1 better. This CDR3 has 17 amino acids. Germline V gives CDR1 SGHAT, CDR2 FQNNGV. The CDR3 is CASSGSGPLAGGDEQFF. The CDR3 DNA follows: TGTGCCAGCAGCGGCAGTGGTCCCCTAGCGGGAGGTGATGAGCAGTTCTTC.

This chain connects TRBV2 to TRBJ1-6; D gene uncertain. Deletions cut 5 bases from V and 7 bases from J, with 12 bases between. Germline values: CDR1 SNHLY, CDR2 FYNNEI. The CDR3 covers 14 residues. The CDR3 reads CASSLEGSNSPLHF. The CDR3 region has the DNA TGTGCCAGCAGTTTAGAGGGTTCCAATTCACCCCTCCACTTT.

The J gene is TRBJ2-5, the V gene TRBV7-9; 10 bases align to TRBD2. The CDR3 runs 16 residues. With V trimmed by 1 base and J by 1 base, 3 bases remained unmatched. Germline assignment: CDR1 SEHNR and CDR2 FQNEAQ (reference sequence). The CDR3 nucleotides are TGTGCCAGCAGCTTAGTAATAGCGGGAGGCCAAGAGACCCAGTACTTC. As protein: CASSLVIAGGQETQYF.

The gene calls are TRBV29-1 and TRBJ2-5, with 7 nucleotides matching TRBD1. V was pared by 7 bases and J by 3 bases, with 5 bases of the junction left unmatched. Germline CDR1 reads SQVTM; CDR2 reads ANQGSEA. The CDR3 has 12 residues. CDR3 loop: CSAHRGEETQYF. In nucleotides, the CDR3 is TGCAGCGCCCACAGGGGAGAAGAGACCCAGTACTTC.

This clonotype was recorded many times. The V call is TRBV29-1, the J call TRBJ2-2; TRBD1 matches at 12 bases. The CDR3 spans 13 residues. The germline gives CDR1 SQVTM, CDR2 ANQGSEA. V lost 7 bases and J lost 6; bases outside the gene matches: 3. This CDR3 reads CSAGTGGSGELFF. CDR3 nucleotide sequence: TGCAGCGCCGGGACAGGGGGCTCCGGGGAGCTGTTTTTT.

The chain couples TRBV11-1 to TRBJ2-2; 10 bases line up with TRBD2. J gave up 1 base and V 3 bases, and 14 bases lay outside the gene matches. This CDR3 is built from 20 residues. CDR1 is SGHAT, CDR2 FQDESV, per germline (reference sequence). The CDR3 DNA reads as TGTGCCAGCAGCTTGCCGGGTCTAGCGGGAGTAAGAGAGAACACCGGGGAGCTGTTTTTT. This encodes CASSLPGLAGVRENTGELFF.

V is TRBV5-1 and J is TRBJ2-3; 7 nucleotides line up with TRBD1. Germline assignment: CDR1 SGHRS and CDR2 YFSETQ. The CDR3 is made up of 16 amino acids. Trimming at V came to 4 bases and at J to 4 bases, leaving 12 bases not matched to a gene. CDR3 sequence reads: CASSLSTGWMADTQYF. The DNA of the CDR3 is TGCGCCAGCAGCCTATCGACAGGGTGGATGGCAGATACGCAGTATTTT.

This clonotype was seen ten or more times. V usage is TRBV27 and J usage is TRBJ1-5; D is unclear. Trimming shortened V by 0 bases and J by 0 bases, and 3 bases separated the two germline ends. CDR1 MNHEY and CDR2 SMNVEV come from the germline V gene (reference sequence). The CDR3 loop spans 14 amino acids. CDR3 sequence reads: CASSLSYSNQPQHF. CDR3 DNA sequence: TGTGCCAGCAGTTTATCTTATAGCAATCAGCCCCAGCATTTT.

The rearrangement links TRBV4-1 to TRBJ2-2; 8 bases map to TRBD2. Per germline, CDR1 MGHRA and CDR2 YSYEKL. Unmatched junction bases numbered 15, after V lost 1 base and J lost 5 bases. This CDR3 contains 19 residues. This CDR3 reads CASSQVGAGRARTTGELFF. CDR3 coding DNA: TGCGCCAGCAGCCAAGTGGGTGCCGGGAGGGCGAGGACGACCGGGGAGCTGTTTTTT.

The sample holds many counts of this clonotype. The chain employs TRBV7-8 and TRBJ2-5; 8 bases agree with TRBD1. With V trimmed by 1 base and J by 5 bases, 6 bases remained unmatched. This CDR3 spans 15 amino acids. Germline values: CDR1 SGHVS, CDR2 FQNEAQ. CDR3 coding DNA: TGTGCCAGCAGCTTAGGCCTCCGGGACAGGGAGACCCAGTACTTC. This codes for CASSLGLRDRETQYF.

The chain uses TRBV20-1 and TRBJ2-6; D perhaps matches TRBD2 (6 bases). CDR3 size: 18 residues. The germline V gene encodes CDR1 DFQATT and CDR2 SNEGSKA (reference sequence). V was clipped by 0 bases and J by 0 bases, with 15 bases between them. The CDR3 loop is CSAREMAGMSSGANVLTF. The CDR3 region has the DNA TGCAGTGCTAGAGAGATGGCGGGGATGAGCTCTGGGGCCAACGTCCTGACTTTC.

The CDR3 sequence: CASSFLAGSEQFF. The CDR3 nucleotides read TGTGCCAGTAGTTTCCTAGCGGGGAGTGAGCAGTTCTTC. The chain carries TRBV19 and TRBJ2-1; 9 bases line up with TRBD2. Germline V gives CDR1 LNHDA, CDR2 SQIVND (reference sequence). The CDR3 runs to 13 residues. The J segment lost 9 bases and the V segment lost 5 bases, leaving 5 bases of the junction unmatched. Based on the CDR3 plus reference TRBV19 and TRBJ2-1, the full variable domain is DGGITQSPKYLFRKEGQNVTLSCEQNLNHDAMYWYRQDPGQGLRLIYYSQIVNDFQKGDIAEGYSVSREKKESFPLTVTSAQKNPTAFYLCASSFLAGSEQFFGPGTRLTVL.

This clonotype was recorded once. This chain connects TRBV7-2 to TRBJ2-6; 9 positions agree with TRBD1. The CDR3 contains 18 residues. V lost 1 base and J lost 2; bases outside the gene matches: 6. Germline V gene data show CDR1 as SGHTA and CDR2 as FQGNSA. In DNA form, the CDR3 reads TGTGCCAGCAGCTTAGTGAGCAGGGACAGGGCTGGGGCCAACGTCCTGACTTTC. It codes for CASSLVSRDRAGANVLTF.

This clonotype was detected once. Relative to the germline gene, one junction end is altered; a read error may explain this. The chain has TRBV10-3 and TRBJ2-3; D is possibly TRBD1 or TRBD2 (6 bases each). There are 15 residues in the CDR3. CDR1 and CDR2 (germline): ENHRY, SYGVKD. CDR3 sequence: CAIGVGGPSTDAQYF. CDR3 bases: TGTGCCATCGGCGTCGGGGGCCCGAGCACAGATGCGCAGTATTTT.

Notes on this clonotype: It may be a read error: a sequence one base away is much more abundant. The V gene is TRBV6-2 or TRBV6-3, the J gene TRBJ2-5, with 9 bases lining up with TRBD1. CDR1 MNHEY and CDR2 SVGEGT come from the germline V gene. The V gene end was trimmed by 6 bases and the J gene end by 2 bases; junction bases not matched to a gene: 7. The CDR3 length is 15 residues. The CDR3 DNA sequence: TGTGCCAGCAGACTACAGGGGGCTTGGCAAGAGACCCAGTACTTC. This sequence encodes CASRLQGAWQETQYF.

The chain is built from TRBV4-1 and TRBJ2-2, with D hard to call. The CDR3 totals 15 residues. CDR1 and CDR2 from the germline V gene are MGHRA and YSYEKL. V gave up 0 bases and J gave up 4 bases, with 9 bases separating them. This CDR3 is CASSQDLLGTGELFF. The CDR3, as DNA: TGCGCCAGCAGCCAAGATCTCTTGGGCACCGGGGAGCTGTTTTTT.

The chain combines TRBV7-9 with TRBJ2-5, with D perhaps assigned TRBD1 or TRBD2 (5 bases each). The V end lost 5 bases, the J end lost 0 bases, and 13 bases lay between the germline ends. The CDR3 is made up of 15 amino acids. Germline V lookup: CDR1 SEHNR, CDR2 FQNEAQ (reference sequence). CDR3 in amino acids: CASSPSGANQETQYF. The DNA of the CDR3 is TGTGCCAGCAGCCCCTCCGGGGCCAACCAAGAGACCCAGTACTTC. The whole variable domain, filled in from reference TRBV7-9 and TRBJ2-5, reads DTGVSQNPRHKITKRGQNVTFRCDPISEHNRLYWYRQTLGQGPEFLTYFQNEAQLEKSRLLSDRFSAERPKGSFSTLEIQRTEQGDSAMYLCASSPSGANQETQYFGPGTRLLVL.